A selection of T cell receptor beta chains follows, all from one sample in a study of CD8 T cells in Susac syndrome. TCRdb passed the immunoSEQ multiplex PCR reads through MiXCR, listing each CDR3 protein once. The profile shows 130,000 to 150,000 distinct CDR3 sequences, about 93% of them singletons. Material for sequencing was CD8+ T cells from PBMCs. The receptors were sampled from a human donor in good health. CDR3s include the opening cysteine and the closing phenylalanine or tryptophan. Fields, in order: clone size, V gene, J gene, D gene, CDR3 protein, CDR3 DNA. The D gene is left open where the match is weak. Clone size, where shown, is once, few, many, or a class for clones that have expanded.

>-|TRBV19|TRBJ2-5|-
CASSMQSYETQYF
TGTGCCAGTAGTATGCAAAGTTATGAGACCCAGTACTTC
>-|TRBV20-1|TRBJ1-1|TRBD1
CSARTGQGDTEAFF
TGCAGTGCTAGAACGGGACAGGGTGACACTGAAGCTTTCTTT
>-|TRBV4-1|TRBJ2-3|TRBD1
CASSLRDRGRDTQYF
TGCGCCAGCAGCCTCCGGGACAGGGGGCGGGATACGCAGTATTTT
>-|TRBV4-1|TRBJ2-2|-
CASSHHRQPGELFF
TGCGCCAGCAGCCACCATCGACAGCCTGGGGAGCTGTTTTTT
>-|TRBV2|TRBJ1-2|-
CASSGPTADGYTF
TGTGCCAGCAGTGGACCGACAGCGGATGGCTACACCTTC
>once|TRBV6-2/TRBV6-3|TRBJ2-1|TRBD1
CASSSGQGDEQFF
TGTGCCAGCAGTTCCGGACAGGGCGATGAGCAGTTCTTC
>-|TRBV30|TRBJ1-1|-
CAWSAGNTEAFF
TGTGCCTGGAGTGCCGGGAACACTGAAGCTTTCTTT
>-|TRBV4-2|TRBJ2-7|TRBD2
CASSQEGTSATYEQYF
TGTGCCAGCAGCCAAGAGGGGACTAGCGCTACCTACGAGCAGTACTTC
>-|TRBV20-1|TRBJ1-2|-
CSAPTELYGYTF
TGCAGTGCCCCGACAGAACTATATGGCTACACCTTC
>-|TRBV27|TRBJ2-1|TRBD1
CASSALTGLDEQFF
TGTGCCAGCAGTGCCCTGACAGGGTTGGATGAGCAGTTCTTC
>-|TRBV24-1|TRBJ2-2|-
CATSDYWVDGELFF
TGTGCCACCAGTGATTATTGGGTCGACGGGGAGCTGTTTTTT
>once|TRBV27|TRBJ2-3|-
CASSLLGTPDTQYF
TGTGCCAGCAGTTTACTTGGGACGCCGGATACGCAGTATTTT
>-|TRBV20-1|TRBJ2-7|TRBD2
CSARDRNSGRF
TGCAGTGCTAGAGATCGGAATAGCGGGAGGTTC
>-|TRBV13|TRBJ1-5|-
CASSLAGGNQPQHF
TGTGCCAGCAGCTTAGCAGGGGGCAATCAGCCCCAGCATTTT
>-|TRBV19|TRBJ1-1|-
CASRRSPNAEAFF
TGTGCCAGTCGCAGGTCCCCTAACGCTGAAGCTTTCTTT
>-|TRBV19|TRBJ2-1|-
CASSIEFGEQFF
TGTGCCAGTAGTATAGAGTTCGGTGAGCAGTTCTTC
>-|TRBV15|TRBJ2-2|-
CATSRVQGETGELFF
TGTGCCACCAGCAGAGTTCAAGGTGAAACCGGGGAGCTGTTTTTT
>-|TRBV20-1|TRBJ2-1|-
CSARGDRDLLGEQFF
TGCAGTGCTAGAGGCGACCGGGACTTGCTGGGTGAGCAGTTCTTC
>-|TRBV19|TRBJ2-7|TRBD1
CASSLRDRANYEQYF
TGTGCCAGTAGTTTGAGGGACAGAGCCAACTACGAGCAGTACTTC
>-|TRBV13|TRBJ2-7|TRBD2
CASSLEQTSGIYEQYF
TGTGCCAGCAGCTTAGAACAGACTAGCGGGATCTACGAGCAGTACTTC
>-|TRBV19|TRBJ2-5|TRBD2
CASSMTASGRGEETQYF
TGTGCCAGTAGTATGACGGCTAGCGGGAGAGGAGAGGAGACCCAGTACTTC
>-|TRBV23-1|TRBJ2-7|TRBD1
CASPTGKLYEQYF
TGCGCCAGCCCGACAGGGAAATTATACGAGCAGTACTTC
>-|TRBV18|TRBJ1-1|-
CASSPPGGEAFF
TGTGCCAGCTCACCACCGGGGGGTGAAGCTTTCTTT
>-|TRBV5-6|TRBJ1-2|TRBD1
CASSPDRDGYTF
TGTGCCAGCAGCCCGGACAGGGACGGCTACACCTTC
>-|TRBV25-1|TRBJ2-3|-
CASTVGTPPGTDTQYF
TGTGCCAGCACTGTCGGGACACCCCCGGGCACAGATACGCAGTATTTT
>-|TRBV2|TRBJ2-7|-
CASSEARGGTYEQYF
TGTGCCAGCAGTGAAGCGAGGGGCGGGACCTACGAGCAGTACTTC
>-|TRBV20-1|TRBJ2-2|-
CSAPWTGELFF
TGCAGTGCCCCTTGGACCGGGGAGCTGTTTTTT
>-|TRBV27|TRBJ2-3|TRBD2
CASSLGVSGFSTDTQYF
TGTGCCAGCAGTTTGGGTGTTAGCGGGTTTAGCACAGATACGCAGTATTTT
>-|TRBV4-2|TRBJ2-5|-
CASSHDRLVQGTQYF
TGTGCCAGCAGCCATGACCGACTAGTTCAGGGGACCCAGTACTTC
>-|TRBV30|TRBJ2-1|-
CAWSTDLSSYNEQFF
TGTGCCTGGAGTACGGACTTGAGCTCCTACAATGAGCAGTTCTTC
>-|TRBV18|TRBJ2-6|-
CASSPPAGANVLIF
TGTGCCAGCTCACCACCGGCTGGGGCCAACGTCCTGATTTTC
>-|TRBV27|TRBJ2-3|-
CASSHSTDTQYF
TGTGCCAGCAGCCATAGCACAGATACGCAGTATTTT
>-|TRBV27|TRBJ2-1|-
CASTLGQGGNEQFF
TGTGCCAGCACCCTGGGGCAGGGTGGCAATGAGCAGTTCTTC
>-|TRBV29-1|TRBJ2-1|TRBD2
CSVVGTSGSDEQFF
TGCAGCGTTGTAGGGACTAGCGGGAGTGATGAGCAGTTCTTC
>-|TRBV20-1|TRBJ2-7|TRBD2
CSADSALAGSYEQYF
TGCAGTGCTGACAGCGCACTAGCGGGGTCCTACGAGCAGTACTTC
>-|TRBV20-1|TRBJ1-2|-
CSAILQGNNGYTF
TGCAGTGCTATTCTCCAGGGGAATAATGGCTACACCTTC
>-|TRBV20-1|TRBJ2-1|-
CSANEVLGNEQFF
TGCAGTGCTAATGAGGTTCTCGGAAATGAGCAGTTCTTC
>-|TRBV20-1|TRBJ2-7|-
CSAGLDYEQYF
TGCAGTGCAGGACTTGACTACGAGCAGTACTTC
>-|TRBV11-2|TRBJ2-1|-
CASSLDGAYRSYNEQFF
TGTGCCAGCAGCTTAGATGGGGCGTACCGCTCCTACAATGAGCAGTTCTTC
>-|TRBV20-1|TRBJ2-3|TRBD2
CSARDLAGGLTGYF
TGCAGTGCTAGGGATCTAGCGGGAGGATTAACTGGGTATTTT
>-|TRBV19|TRBJ2-7|-
CASGQYEQYF
TGTGCCAGCGGACAATACGAGCAGTACTTC
>-|TRBV7-9|TRBJ2-7|-
CASSLSPRPHEQYF
TGTGCCAGCAGCTTATCCCCCCGCCCCCACGAGCAGTACTTC
>-|TRBV3-1|TRBJ1-2|-
CASSQETRGDYGYTF
TGTGCCAGCAGCCAAGAAACGCGGGGCGACTATGGCTACACCTTC
>once|TRBV23-1|TRBJ2-1|TRBD2
CASSRLAGGSRDNEQFF
TGCGCCAGCAGTCGCCTAGCGGGAGGTTCCCGGGACAATGAGCAGTTCTTC
>-|TRBV20-1|TRBJ2-3|-
CSARDVLSTTDTQYF
TGCAGTGCTAGAGATGTCCTCTCCACCACAGATACGCAGTATTTT
>-|TRBV19|TRBJ1-5|-
CASSIGGAGNQPQHF
TGTGCCAGTAGTATAGGGGGGGCTGGCAATCAGCCCCAGCATTTT
>-|TRBV12-3/TRBV12-4|TRBJ2-1|-
CASRTWGDINNEQFF
TGTGCCAGCAGAACATGGGGGGACATTAACAATGAGCAGTTCTTC
>-|TRBV13|TRBJ1-2|TRBD1
CASSLRQGGYGYTF
TGTGCCAGCAGCCTCCGACAGGGGGGCTATGGCTACACCTTC
>-|TRBV29-1|TRBJ1-1|-
CSVALGGLGTEAFF
TGCAGCGTAGCCCTCGGGGGCCTGGGGACTGAAGCTTTCTTT
>-|TRBV9|TRBJ2-6|TRBD2
CASSSSGTGANVLTF
TGTGCCAGCAGCTCAAGCGGGACTGGGGCCAACGTCCTGACTTTC
>-|TRBV29-1|TRBJ2-3|TRBD2
CSVAGTSGRGTDTQYF
TGCAGCGTAGCCGGGACTAGCGGGAGAGGGACAGATACGCAGTATTTT
>once|TRBV4-3|TRBJ2-7|-
CASSQERAHEQYF
TGCGCCAGCAGCCAAGAACGGGCACACGAGCAGTACTTC
>-|TRBV21-1|TRBJ1-2|-
CASSSRRYNYGYTF
TGTGCCAGCAGCAGTCGAAGATACAACTATGGCTACACCTTC
>-|TRBV5-6|TRBJ2-2|-
CASRGTNTGELFF
TGTGCCAGCAGGGGAACGAACACCGGGGAGCTGTTTTTT
>-|TRBV14|TRBJ2-7|-
CASSQAYEQYF
TGTGCCAGCAGCCAGGCCTACGAGCAGTACTTC
>-|TRBV5-1|TRBJ2-7|-
CASSLRQAYEQYF
TGCGCCAGCAGCTTGCGACAGGCCTACGAGCAGTACTTC
>-|TRBV29-1|TRBJ1-3|-
CSVLAGFGNTIYF
TGCAGCGTTTTAGCGGGCTTCGGAAACACCATATATTTT
>-|TRBV20-1|TRBJ2-1|TRBD2
CSAPREGPYNEQFF
TGCAGTGCTCCCCGGGAGGGGCCCTACAATGAGCAGTTCTTC